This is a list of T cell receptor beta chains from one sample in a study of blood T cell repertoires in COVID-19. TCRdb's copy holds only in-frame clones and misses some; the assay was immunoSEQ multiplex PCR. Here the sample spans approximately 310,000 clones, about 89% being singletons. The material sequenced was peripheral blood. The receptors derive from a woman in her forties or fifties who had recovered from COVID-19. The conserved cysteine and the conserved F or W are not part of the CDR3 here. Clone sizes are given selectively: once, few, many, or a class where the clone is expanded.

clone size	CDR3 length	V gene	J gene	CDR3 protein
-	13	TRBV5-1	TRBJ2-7	ASSLEGHTSGEQY
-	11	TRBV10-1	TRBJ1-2	ASSESLYHGYT
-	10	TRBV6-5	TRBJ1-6	ASSTGGEPLH
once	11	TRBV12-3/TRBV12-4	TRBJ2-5	ASSYRRRETQY
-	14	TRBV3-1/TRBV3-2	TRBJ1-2	ASSQAPKQVIYGYT
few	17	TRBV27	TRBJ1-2	ASSSRKGHGPTRLYGYT
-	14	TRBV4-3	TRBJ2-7	ASSQATFGGTYEQY
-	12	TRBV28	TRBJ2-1	ASRASGRGNEQF
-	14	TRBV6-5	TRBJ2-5	ASSYSSGSFQETQY
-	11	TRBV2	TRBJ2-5	ASSTYGEETQY
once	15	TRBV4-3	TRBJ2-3	ASSQDGGGAVTDTQY
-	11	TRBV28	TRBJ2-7	ASSFQRAYEQY
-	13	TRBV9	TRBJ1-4	ASSPRGEGDEKLF
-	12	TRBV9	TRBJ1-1	ASSVGQGETEAF
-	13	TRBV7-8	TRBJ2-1	ASSLGGPPNNEQF
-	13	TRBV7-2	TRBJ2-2	ASSLKSGANGELF
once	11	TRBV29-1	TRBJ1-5	SAGQGSNQPQH
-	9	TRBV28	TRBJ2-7	ASSQDQGSH
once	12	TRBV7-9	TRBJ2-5	ASSTAPGSQTQY
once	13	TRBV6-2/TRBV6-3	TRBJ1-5	ASSPNRVGNQPQH
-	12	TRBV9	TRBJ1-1	ASSPETANTEAF
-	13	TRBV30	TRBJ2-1	AWSPLRGGASEQF
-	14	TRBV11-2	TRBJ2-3	ASSFTSGGASDTQY
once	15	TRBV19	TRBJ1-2	ASSISSTGGEVNGYT
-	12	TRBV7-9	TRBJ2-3	ASSHPDFTDTQY
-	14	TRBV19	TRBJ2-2	ASSRQGSGNTGELF